The clone carrying this TCR beta chain was observed at least ten times. The data were taken from a study of neurological immune-mediated disorders. 5'RACE with 10-nucleotide random UMIs generated the cDNA. TCRdb passed the 5' RACE reads through MiXCR, listing each CDR3 protein once. The sample lists about 59,000 distinct CDR3 sequences, more than 20% seen once, with 4.6% in the top ten. As for time point: technical triplicate 2. Libraries used 2 million unsorted PBMCs kept frozen in RNAlater. V shed 2 bases and J shed 2 bases, with 10 bases lying between them. This CDR3 has 14 amino acids. Germline V gene lookup returns CDR1 SGHDT and CDR2 YYEEEE.

This chain connects TRBV5-6 to TRBJ1-2, with no clear D. What was sequenced was PBMCs. The origin of this receptor is a man between 60 and 70 years old with HTLV-1-associated myelopathy (HAM/TSP). The CDR3 DNA reads as TGTGCCAGCAGCTTCTGGGAAGGAAACTATGGCTACACCTTC. Translation gives CASSFWEGNYGYTF.